A selection of T cell receptor beta chains follows, all from one sample in a study of molecular identifiers for immune sequencing clone quantification. TCRdb passed the PCR reads through MiXCR, listing each CDR3 protein once. The sample consists of some 650,000 distinct CDR3 sequences, less than 20% of them appearing once. The sequenced sample consisted of naive CD8+ T cells from blood, with Jurkat cell RNA spiked in. The receptors were gathered from a human donor in good health. Some libraries in this study had Jurkat cell RNA spiked in. Both conserved end residues are part of each CDR3. The D gene is left open where the match is weak. The size entry is marked missing in some rows and otherwise reads once, few, many or a size class.

clone size: many
J gene: TRBJ1-2
D gene: TRBD1
V gene: TRBV6-2/TRBV6-3
CDR3 protein: CASSSRQGEANNYGYTF
CDR3 DNA: TGTGCCAGCAGTTCCCGACAGGGAGAGGCGAATAACTATGGCTACACCTTC

clone size: many
J gene: TRBJ1-6
D gene: -
V gene: TRBV2
CDR3 protein: CASSEGVPYNSPLHF
CDR3 DNA: TGTGCCAGCAGTGAAGGGGTCCCCTATAATTCACCCCTCCACTTT

clone size: many
J gene: TRBJ2-2
D gene: -
V gene: TRBV30
CDR3 protein: CASRGAGELFF
CDR3 DNA: TGTGCCTCCAGGGGCGCCGGGGAGCTGTTTTTT

clone size: few
J gene: TRBJ1-2
D gene: -
V gene: TRBV28
CDR3 protein: CAIPDPGKNYGYTF
CDR3 DNA: TGTGCCATCCCGGACCCGGGGAAAAACTATGGCTACACCTTC

clone size: many
J gene: TRBJ2-7
D gene: -
V gene: TRBV5-6
CDR3 protein: CASSRSPGWVEQYF
CDR3 DNA: TGTGCCAGCAGCCGGAGCCCAGGTTGGGTTGAGCAGTACTTC

clone size: -
J gene: TRBJ2-7
D gene: -
V gene: TRBV2
CDR3 protein: CASSGQVGVAYEQYF
CDR3 DNA: TGTGCCAGCAGTGGACAGGTTGGGGTGGCCTACGAGCAGTACTTC

clone size: -
J gene: TRBJ2-7
D gene: -
V gene: TRBV12-3/TRBV12-4
CDR3 protein: CASSQGGGTGAYEQYF
CDR3 DNA: TGTGCCAGCAGTCAAGGGGGGGGGACAGGAGCGTACGAGCAGTACTTC

clone size: -
J gene: TRBJ2-2
D gene: -
V gene: TRBV19
CDR3 protein: CASRMAILVQYTGELFF
CDR3 DNA: TGTGCCAGTAGAATGGCGATCCTAGTCCAGTACACCGGGGAGCTGTTTTTT

clone size: many
J gene: TRBJ2-7
D gene: -
V gene: TRBV7-9
CDR3 protein: CASSSTGSGEQYF
CDR3 DNA: TGTGCCAGCAGCTCTACAGGGAGTGGCGAGCAGTACTTC

clone size: many
J gene: TRBJ1-1
D gene: -
V gene: TRBV21-1
CDR3 protein: CASSKARGLNTEAFF
CDR3 DNA: TGTGCCAGCAGCAAAGCGCGGGGTTTGAACACTGAAGCTTTCTTT

clone size: many
J gene: TRBJ2-1
D gene: TRBD1
V gene: TRBV11-2
CDR3 protein: CASSFPGGYYNEQFF
CDR3 DNA: TGTGCCAGCAGCTTCCCAGGGGGATACTACAATGAGCAGTTCTTC

clone size: once
J gene: TRBJ1-1
D gene: -
V gene: TRBV7-9
CDR3 protein: CASSSWSGAEAFF
CDR3 DNA: TGTGCCAGCAGCTCGTGGTCAGGCGCAGAAGCTTTCTTT

clone size: -
J gene: TRBJ2-5
D gene: -
V gene: TRBV2
CDR3 protein: CTVGDGYQETQYF
CDR3 DNA: TGTACAGTCGGGGACGGCTACCAAGAGACCCAGTACTTC

clone size: -
J gene: TRBJ1-2
D gene: TRBD1
V gene: TRBV12-5
CDR3 protein: CASGLASGQAVWYGYTF
CDR3 DNA: TGTGCTAGTGGTTTGGCCTCGGGACAGGCGGTGTGGTATGGCTACACCTTC

clone size: many
J gene: TRBJ1-4
D gene: -
V gene: TRBV3-1
CDR3 protein: CASSRGENYEKLFF
CDR3 DNA: TGTGCCAGCAGCCGAGGCGAAAATTATGAAAAACTGTTTTTT

clone size: many
J gene: TRBJ2-7
D gene: TRBD1
V gene: TRBV6-5
CDR3 protein: CASSYGTGSVEQYF
CDR3 DNA: TGTGCCAGCAGCTACGGGACAGGGTCGGTCGAGCAGTACTTC

clone size: many
J gene: TRBJ1-5
D gene: -
V gene: TRBV28
CDR3 protein: CASSHRWQGSFNQPQHF
CDR3 DNA: TGTGCCAGCAGCCATAGGTGGCAGGGGTCTTTCAATCAGCCCCAGCATTTT

clone size: many
J gene: TRBJ1-2
D gene: TRBD1
V gene: TRBV7-9
CDR3 protein: CASISLNGTGGRYTF
CDR3 DNA: TGTGCCAGCATCTCACTAAACGGGACAGGGGGCCGCTACACCTTC

clone size: few
J gene: TRBJ1-2
D gene: TRBD1
V gene: TRBV3-1
CDR3 protein: CASSHGDRVYGYTF
CDR3 DNA: TGTGCCAGCAGCCATGGTGACAGGGTGTATGGCTACACCTTC

clone size: few
J gene: TRBJ2-2
D gene: -
V gene: TRBV6-5
CDR3 protein: CASSFLAAYTGELFF
CDR3 DNA: TGTGCCAGCAGTTTCCTAGCAGCTTACACCGGGGAGCTGTTTTTT

clone size: many
J gene: TRBJ1-1
D gene: -
V gene: TRBV2
CDR3 protein: CASSDSDQVTEAFF
CDR3 DNA: TGTGCCAGCAGTGACTCCGACCAGGTCACTGAAGCTTTCTTT

clone size: -
J gene: TRBJ1-1
D gene: -
V gene: TRBV7-9
CDR3 protein: CASGTPGVPEAFF
CDR3 DNA: TGTGCCAGCGGCACTCCTGGGGTCCCTGAAGCTTTCTTT

clone size: many
J gene: TRBJ2-4
D gene: -
V gene: TRBV13
CDR3 protein: CASSLSAKNIQYF
CDR3 DNA: TGTGCCAGCAGCTTGTCTGCCAAAAACATTCAGTACTTC

clone size: many
J gene: TRBJ1-1
D gene: -
V gene: TRBV7-9
CDR3 protein: CASRTTGTEAFF
CDR3 DNA: TGTGCCAGCAGGACCACAGGCACTGAAGCTTTCTTT

clone size: -
J gene: TRBJ1-4
D gene: -
V gene: TRBV28
CDR3 protein: CASSAKGTVSSTNEKLFF
CDR3 DNA: TGTGCCAGCAGTGCTAAAGGGACCGTCTCATCAACTAATGAAAAACTGTTTTTT

clone size: many
J gene: TRBJ2-2
D gene: TRBD1
V gene: TRBV5-4
CDR3 protein: CASSSQGALHGELFF
CDR3 DNA: TGTGCCAGCAGCTCACAGGGGGCGCTTCACGGGGAGCTGTTTTTT

clone size: many
J gene: TRBJ2-1
D gene: -
V gene: TRBV6-2/TRBV6-3
CDR3 protein: CASSYEDNPFF
CDR3 DNA: TGTGCCAGCAGTTACGAGGACAACCCGTTCTTC

clone size: -
J gene: TRBJ2-7
D gene: TRBD2
V gene: TRBV30
CDR3 protein: CAWSGGPHEQYF
CDR3 DNA: TGTGCCTGGTCGGGGGGGCCCCACGAGCAGTACTTC

clone size: -
J gene: TRBJ1-1
D gene: -
V gene: TRBV12-3/TRBV12-4
CDR3 protein: CASLTTLNTEAFF
CDR3 DNA: TGTGCCAGCCTAACCACCCTGAACACTGAAGCTTTCTTT

clone size: -
J gene: TRBJ1-1
D gene: -
V gene: TRBV9
CDR3 protein: CASGDMVNTEAFF
CDR3 DNA: TGTGCCAGCGGAGACATGGTTAACACTGAAGCTTTCTTT

clone size: many
J gene: TRBJ1-6
D gene: -
V gene: TRBV13
CDR3 protein: CASSPDRINSPLHF
CDR3 DNA: TGTGCCAGCAGCCCAGACAGGATTAATTCACCCCTCCACTTT

clone size: -
J gene: TRBJ2-3
D gene: TRBD1
V gene: TRBV6-2/TRBV6-3
CDR3 protein: CASGPGTGAVADTQYF
CDR3 DNA: TGTGCCAGCGGTCCCGGGACAGGGGCTGTCGCAGATACGCAGTATTTT

clone size: many
J gene: TRBJ1-5
D gene: -
V gene: TRBV6-2/TRBV6-3
CDR3 protein: CASSPHWEGDQPQHF
CDR3 DNA: TGTGCCAGCTCCCCCCACTGGGAAGGGGATCAGCCCCAGCATTTT

clone size: many
J gene: TRBJ1-1
D gene: -
V gene: TRBV5-6
CDR3 protein: CASSLTDTEAFF
CDR3 DNA: TGTGCCAGCAGCTTGACGGACACTGAAGCTTTCTTT

clone size: few
J gene: TRBJ2-1
D gene: TRBD2
V gene: TRBV4-3
CDR3 protein: CASSQTMAGGHSSYNEQFF
CDR3 DNA: TGCGCCAGCAGCCAAACGATGGCGGGAGGGCATAGTTCCTACAATGAGCAGTTCTTC

clone size: many
J gene: TRBJ2-5
D gene: -
V gene: TRBV5-1
CDR3 protein: CASSFRVPQETQYF
CDR3 DNA: TGCGCCAGCAGCTTCCGGGTCCCTCAAGAGACCCAGTACTTC

clone size: -
J gene: TRBJ2-1
D gene: -
V gene: TRBV24-1
CDR3 protein: CATSGGYARDEQFF
CDR3 DNA: TGTGCCACCAGTGGGGGCTATGCTCGGGATGAGCAGTTCTTC

clone size: many
J gene: TRBJ2-5
D gene: -
V gene: TRBV12-3/TRBV12-4
CDR3 protein: CASSFVLLETQYF
CDR3 DNA: TGTGCCAGCAGTTTTGTGCTGTTAGAGACCCAGTACTTC

clone size: many
J gene: TRBJ1-1
D gene: -
V gene: TRBV27
CDR3 protein: CASSLLGPMNTEAFF
CDR3 DNA: TGTGCCAGCAGTTTATTAGGACCGATGAACACTGAAGCTTTCTTT

clone size: many
J gene: TRBJ1-1
D gene: -
V gene: TRBV6-2/TRBV6-3
CDR3 protein: CASSLEVGATEAFF
CDR3 DNA: TGTGCCAGCAGTCTAGAGGTGGGGGCAACTGAAGCTTTCTTT

clone size: many
J gene: TRBJ2-5
D gene: -
V gene: TRBV9
CDR3 protein: CASSVEGQQETQYF
CDR3 DNA: TGTGCCAGCAGCGTAGAAGGCCAACAAGAGACCCAGTACTTC

clone size: many
J gene: TRBJ2-1
D gene: TRBD2
V gene: TRBV28
CDR3 protein: CASSLGTLAVPPDEQFF
CDR3 DNA: TGTGCCAGCAGTTTAGGGACTCTAGCGGTTCCGCCCGATGAGCAGTTCTTC